This T cell receptor beta chain was sequenced for a study of T cell repertoires in cytomegalovirus infection. Study details: Well-studied HLA-B-restricted epitopes and recently identified HLA-C-restricted epitopes of CMV were both used in the study. A matching HLA type, together with CMV infection, was signaled by public TCR beta signatures. Study-wide results and caveats: What dominated the ex vivo response were HLA-C-restricted CMV-specific TCR beta clonotypes. Summed public TCR beta family frequency identified CMV carriers bearing the relevant HLA.

As regards this clonotype: Its matching antigen is unknown.

TCRdb passed the reads through MiXCR, listing each CDR3 protein once. The table shows approximately 300,000 distinct CDR3 sequences, with 20% to 30% occurring only once. V shed 8 bases and J shed 0 bases, with 26 bases lying between them. The germline CDR1 and CDR2 sequences are MDHEN and SYDVKM. The CDR3 contains 19 residues. The specimen was cultured PBMCs, collected from culture after CMV antigen stimulation. The V and J genes are TRBV28 and TRBJ2-4, with D possibly called TRBD1 or TRBD2 (6 bases each). This sequence originates from a human donor in good health (CMV status not recorded). Some clones in this sample may be carry-over from other donors' samples. CDR3 region: CASGTGQFRSTIAKNIQYF. The CDR3 region has the DNA TGTGCCAGCGGGACTGGACAGTTTCGTTCAACTATAGCCAAAAACATTCAGTACTTC.